The entry below describes one T cell receptor (beta chain). This entry belongs to a study of blood T cell repertoires in COVID-19. Study-level information: Researchers got acute and convalescent COVID-19 samples from the United States, Italy and Spain.

This CDR3 contains 14 residues. Germline assignment: CDR1 SGHTA and CDR2 FQGNSA. V lost 4 bases to trimming and J lost 4 bases; unmatched junction nucleotides: 2. Some clones are missing from TCRdb's copy, which holds only in-frame ones; the method was immunoSEQ multiplex PCR. The sample yields roughly 140,000 clones, 80% seen once. The V and J genes are TRBV7-2 and TRBJ2-3; 10 bases map to TRBD1. This TCR was recovered from a man between 65 and 85 years old who had recovered from COVID-19. Sequenced sample: peripheral blood. Here the CDR3 reads CASSSTGGADTQYF. The DNA for the CDR3 is TGTGCCAGCAGCTCGACAGGGGGCGCAGATACGCAGTATTTT.